This is a list of T cell receptor beta chains from one sample in a study of early T cells in non-severe SARS-CoV-2 infection. MiXCR, applied by TCRdb to the 5' RACE reads, yields one record per CDR3 protein. The table has tens of thousands of distinct CDR3 sequences, 5.6% seen once. Sequenced: whole blood. The receptor source for this set is an adult who was a healthcare worker with PCR-confirmed SARS-CoV-2 infection or an uninfected control (not recorded which). Each CDR3 is given with its conserved first and last residue. Each record gives: V gene, J gene, clone size, CDR3 protein. Size is omitted from some rows. Given values are once, few, many or a class for expanded clones.

TRBV7-6	TRBJ2-5	many	CASSPSGSYQETQYF
TRBV12-3/TRBV12-4	TRBJ2-7	-	CASRPRQGEAYEQYF
TRBV27	TRBJ1-3	many	CASSSTGIGNTIYF
TRBV27	TRBJ1-1	many	CASSLWTGGNTEAFF
TRBV20-1	TRBJ2-7	many	CSARVGGLGVYEQYF
TRBV11-2	TRBJ1-5	many	CASSKGRGNQPQHF
TRBV6-1	TRBJ2-3	few	CASSEAARGTDTQYF
TRBV19	TRBJ2-2	-	CASSLLAGGPGTGELFF
TRBV5-1	TRBJ2-7	many	CASSSTGYEQYF
TRBV20-1	TRBJ2-7	few	CSARGPTGDTYEQYF
TRBV5-1	TRBJ2-3	many	CASSLVRVPTDTQYF
TRBV29-1	TRBJ2-7	-	CSVAFLSEQYF
TRBV7-2	TRBJ2-5	many	CASSLYQVQETQYF
TRBV11-2	TRBJ2-1	-	CASSLRTVNEQFF
TRBV29-1	TRBJ1-2	-	CSVVGDRSEYGYTF
TRBV7-2	TRBJ2-1	many	CASTTDYPNEQFF
TRBV12-3/TRBV12-4	TRBJ2-7	few	CASSSGTPPYEQYF
TRBV11-2	TRBJ2-1	-	CASAGTSGRAGEQFF
TRBV4-2	TRBJ2-3	few	CASSQVGTNTDTQYF
TRBV14	TRBJ2-3	many	CASSQDLWGGRGTDTQYF
TRBV21-1	TRBJ2-1	many	CASSKCEQGDNEQFF
TRBV10-1	TRBJ2-1	many	CASSGGPSGRASYNEQFF
TRBV13	TRBJ2-5	-	CASSPDLIDSGRETQYF
TRBV29-1	TRBJ1-1	-	CSGGMGVGLLNTEAFF
TRBV24-1	TRBJ2-1	-	CATSGSGAGVSYNEQFF
TRBV12-3/TRBV12-4	TRBJ2-2	-	CASNWGPTGELFF
TRBV7-9	TRBJ2-6	many	CASSLASTGSGANVLTF
TRBV11-2	TRBJ1-1	many	CASSPERQSNTEAFF
TRBV6-1	TRBJ2-1	many	CASSYRGSRRNEQFF
TRBV27	TRBJ1-3	many	CASSSWETGNTIYF
TRBV6-1	TRBJ2-3	few	CASRRLAGQGDTQYF
TRBV29-1	TRBJ2-6	many	CSVEDQNSGANVLTF
TRBV9	TRBJ1-1	many	CASRDGQGAVDTEAFF
TRBV2	TRBJ2-7	-	CASSEGPPDYEQYF
TRBV5-6	TRBJ1-1	many	CASSADVVRSTEAFF
TRBV7-9	TRBJ2-7	many	CASSSPTGPSSYEQYF
TRBV12-3/TRBV12-4	TRBJ1-2	-	CASSLGALRGPSGYTF
TRBV30	TRBJ1-4	many	CAWSPDLGPGKLFF